The 5 T cell receptor beta chains presented below share a single source sample, sequenced in a study of vaccination and CD4 T cells after COVID-19 (dated by TCRdb to between 2022 and 2023). The intended sense of this specimen's treatment or condition label: roughly nine-day PBMC culture with coronavirus spike peptide pools or control peptides (ViraFEST assay). CD4+ T cells from unexposed donors were collected before the COVID-19 pandemic (2011-2018). The protocol used for the library was PCR. For sequencing, an Illumina iSeq 100 was employed. At the Johns Hopkins FTIC core, DNA from the cultured CD4+ T cells underwent TCR sequencing with the Oncomine TCR Beta short-read assay. Clones were called with MiXCR by TCRdb after fastp trimmed the public reads at Q25, and only in-frame beta chains were retained. Here each entry gathers all rows of one CDR3 protein and keeps the most common genes and DNA. This sample is represented by 5,000 to 7,500 distinct CDR3 sequences; about 44% of them were singletons. The top ten constitute around 27% of the sample.

These receptors' antigens are unknown. Sequenced material: CD4+ T cells from blood, cultured in vitro. Every receptor here comes from a human donor in good health.

In this sample, this clonotype turned up a few times. As DNA, the CDR3 is TGTGCCAGCAGTAGATATCTCGACAGGAACTATGGCTACACCTTC. Its protein is CASSRYLDRNYGYTF. The chain recombines TRBV6-1 with TRBJ1-2; possible D gene TRBD1, 6 bases. From germline, CDR1 is MNHNS and CDR2 SASEGT. CDR3 size: 15 residues. V gave up 5 bases and J gave up 2 bases, with 15 bases separating them.

The chain couples TRBV15 to TRBJ1-1; D might be TRBD1 (6 bases). This CDR3 comprises 12 residues. CDR1 is LNHNV, CDR2 YYDKDF, per germline (reference sequence). V was trimmed by 3 bases and J by 11 bases, leaving 13 bases between them. CDR3 sequence reads: CATSSRGGEAFF. The CDR3 DNA sequence: TGTGCCACCAGCAGCCGAGGGGGAGAGGCTTTCTTT.

V usage is TRBV4-1 and J usage is TRBJ1-4; D remains ambiguous. Germline V gene sequence: CDR1 MGHRA, CDR2 YSYEKL. This CDR3 has 12 amino acids. Trimming cost V 1 base and J 8 bases, with 5 bases left between them. The CDR3 DNA reads TGCGCCAGCAGCCAAGCGTACGAAAAACTGTTTTTT. Translating gives CASSQAYEKLFF.

The rearrangement links TRBV6-1 to TRBJ1-5, with D possibly being TRBD1 (5 bases). V shed 7 bases and J shed 0 bases, with 16 bases lying between them. The CDR3 covers 16 residues. CDR1 and CDR2 from the germline V gene are MNHNS and SASEGT. The CDR3 nucleotides read TGTGCCAGCATCGGACCGGGACGATCTAGCAATCAGCCCCAGCATTTT. It translates to CASIGPGRSSNQPQHF.

This clonotype came up a few times. The rearrangement uses TRBV24-1 and TRBJ2-1; TRBD2 aligns across 13 bases. V was clipped by 4 bases and J by 5 bases; unmatched bases: 7. CDR1 and CDR2 from the germline V gene are KGHDR and SFDVKD. CDR3 length: 17 residues. The DNA for the CDR3 is TGTGCCACCAGTGACTCTCGGACTAGCGGGAGTAACAATGAGCAGTTCTTC. Translated, it gives CATSDSRTSGSNNEQFF.